This TCR beta chain is drawn from a study of control samples from healthy donors and cancer patients. The method was immunoSEQ multiplex PCR; TCRdb's version includes in-frame clones alone and lacks a portion of them. Of approximately 89,000 clones listed, approximately 87% are singletons. The TCR was taken from a woman between 40 and 55 years old in good health. The sample taken for sequencing was blood.

The CDR3 loop reads CSVGQGGASGNTIYF. The CDR3 region has the DNA TGCAGCGTTGGTCAGGGGGGCGCGTCGGGAAACACCATATATTTT. This chain links TRBV29-1 with TRBJ1-3, with 7 bases aligning to TRBD1. Germline lookup yields CDR1 SQVTM and CDR2 ANQGSEA. Losses at the gene ends were 4 bases for V and 4 bases for J; bases not matched to a gene: 10. The CDR3 is made up of 15 amino acids. The full variable domain, in which reference TRBV29-1 and TRBJ1-3 provide the parts outside the CDR3, is SAVISQKPSRDICQRGTSLTIQCQVDSQVTMMFWYRQQPGQSLTLIATANQGSEATYESGFVIDKFPISRPNLTFSTLTVSNMSPEDSSIYLCSVGQGGASGNTIYFGEGSWLTVV.